The rows below give T cell receptor beta chains drawn from one sample of a study of cytomegalovirus exposure and HLA in healthy donors. Profiling relied on immunoSEQ multiplex PCR, and the TCRdb table lists in-frame clones only, not all of them. The table records fewer than 200,000 clones, around a tenth of them present only once. The sample taken for sequencing was PBMCs. These receptors were collected from a woman in her thirties in good health and CMV-seropositive. Both conserved end residues are part of each CDR3. A D gene is named only where the DNA matches it firmly. Expanded clones are given a class, and other clones once, few, many or no size at all.

cdr3_length,v_call,d_call,clone_size,j_call,cdr3_aa,cdr3_nt
13,TRBV27,NA,few,TRBJ1-1,CASSFWANTEAFF,TGTGCCAGCAGTTTTTGGGCGAACACTGAAGCTTTCTTT
13,TRBV18,NA,NA,TRBJ2-7,CASSPNKAGEQYF,TGTGCCAGCTCACCAAATAAAGCGGGCGAGCAGTACTTC
14,TRBV30,TRBD1,few,TRBJ2-7,CAWSGDRGVYEQYF,TGTGCCTGGAGTGGGGACAGGGGGGTCTACGAGCAGTACTTC
16,TRBV5-1,TRBD2,few,TRBJ2-7,CASSWGTSGTMDEQYF,TGCGCCAGCAGCTGGGGGACTAGCGGGACCATGGACGAGCAGTACTTC
16,TRBV19,TRBD1,NA,TRBJ1-2,CASSITLTGGIYGYTF,TGTGCCAGTAGTATCACACTGACAGGGGGCATATATGGCTACACCTTC
15,TRBV5-1,NA,NA,TRBJ1-2,CASSSTREGYYGYTF,TGCGCCAGCAGCTCAACCAGGGAGGGTTACTATGGCTACACCTTC
14,TRBV5-1,NA,NA,TRBJ1-2,CASSLGGEMGGYTF,TGCGCCAGCAGCTTAGGAGGGGAAATGGGTGGCTACACCTTC
15,TRBV30,NA,NA,TRBJ2-1,CAWRAPGALYNEQFF,TGTGCCTGGAGGGCCCCAGGGGCCCTTTACAATGAGCAGTTCTTC
12,TRBV9,NA,few,TRBJ2-7,CAIQRVFYEQYF,TGTGCCATCCAGCGGGTATTTTACGAGCAGTACTTC
15,TRBV5-6,NA,few,TRBJ1-5,CASSLRRSSNQPQHF,TGTGCCAGCAGCTTGAGGAGGTCCAGCAATCAGCCCCAGCATTTT
15,TRBV5-1,TRBD2,few,TRBJ2-7,CASSRTSERIYEQYF,TGCGCCAGCAGCCGGACTAGCGAAAGGATTTACGAGCAGTACTTC
14,TRBV6-4,NA,NA,TRBJ1-2,CASSDSKGAYGYTF,TGTGCCAGCAGTGACTCAAAAGGGGCCTATGGCTACACCTTC
18,TRBV5-6,TRBD2,few,TRBJ2-7,CASSSFIPSGTNAYEQYF,TGTGCCAGCAGTTCCTTCATTCCTAGCGGGACGAACGCCTACGAGCAGTACTTC
17,TRBV9,NA,NA,TRBJ1-1,CASSVKSWERGNTEAFF,TGTGCCAGCAGCGTTAAGTCTTGGGAAAGGGGGAACACTGAAGCTTTCTTT
15,TRBV7-2,TRBD1,NA,TRBJ2-7,CASSFTGTGSYEQYF,TGTGCCAGCAGTTTCACCGGGACAGGGTCCTACGAGCAGTACTTC
15,TRBV9,NA,NA,TRBJ2-3,CASSVVPGGTDTQYF,TGTGCCAGCAGCGTAGTACCGGGGGGCACAGATACGCAGTATTTT
15,TRBV5-1,NA,NA,TRBJ2-3,CASSLVGRNTDTQYF,TGCGCCAGCAGCTTAGTGGGCAGAAACACAGATACGCAGTATTTT
13,TRBV5-1,TRBD1,few,TRBJ1-1,CASLQGRNTEAFF,TGCGCCAGCCTACAGGGGAGAAATACTGAAGCTTTCTTT
15,TRBV2,NA,few,TRBJ2-3,CASSDVGLGTDTQYF,TGTGCCAGCAGTGACGTGGGCTTGGGCACAGATACGCAGTATTTT
16,TRBV5-1,TRBD2,NA,TRBJ2-1,CASSLERAGGYNAQFF,TGCGCCAGCAGCTTGGAACGAGCGGGAGGGTACAATGCGCAGTTCTTC
12,TRBV2,NA,NA,TRBJ2-7,CASSRLAYAQYF,TGTGCAAGCAGTAGACTCGCCTACGCGCAGTACTTC
14,TRBV27,NA,NA,TRBJ2-7,CASSSSGLIYEQYF,TGTGCCAGCAGTTCCTCGGGACTTATCTACGAGCAGTACTTC
15,TRBV4-1,TRBD1,few,TRBJ1-1,CASSQEGQGSTEAFF,TGCGCCAGCAGCCAAGAGGGACAGGGATCTACTGAAGCTTTCTTT
15,TRBV9,TRBD2,few,TRBJ2-3,CASSGTSGSADTQYF,TGTGCCAGCAGTGGGACTAGCGGGAGTGCAGATACGCAGTATTTT
15,TRBV5-1,TRBD1,NA,TRBJ1-4,CASGPGQGANEKLFF,TGCGCCAGCGGCCCGGGACAGGGTGCTAATGAAAAACTGTTTTTT
17,TRBV29-1,TRBD2,few,TRBJ2-1,CSVEDGSAGLGISEQFF,TGCAGCGTTGAAGATGGATCAGCGGGACTAGGCATCTCTGAGCAGTTCTTC
12,TRBV6-1,NA,few,TRBJ2-5,CASSEPPGAQYF,TGTGCCAGCAGTGAACCCCCCGGGGCCCAGTACTTC
18,TRBV27,TRBD1,NA,TRBJ1-5,CASSLLRVEGRGYQPQHF,TGTGCCAGCAGTTTATTACGGGTGGAGGGCAGGGGGTATCAGCCCCAGCATTTT
15,TRBV5-1,NA,few,TRBJ2-5,CASSLGTGLGETQYF,TGCGCCAGCAGCTTGGGGACTGGACTCGGGGAGACCCAGTACTTC
12,TRBV29-1,TRBD1,few,TRBJ1-3,CSATGVGNTIYF,TGCAGCGCGACAGGGGTGGGAAACACCATATATTTT
16,TRBV10-1,TRBD1,NA,TRBJ2-1,CASSESWTGAKSEQFF,TGCGCCAGCAGTGAATCCTGGACAGGGGCAAAAAGTGAGCAGTTCTTC
14,TRBV5-1,NA,few,TRBJ2-2,CASSLASITGELFF,TGCGCCAGCAGCTTGGCGTCTATCACCGGGGAGCTGTTTTTT
13,TRBV6-5,NA,few,TRBJ2-7,CASRRGGSYEQYF,TGTGCCAGCCGACGGGGAGGCTCCTACGAGCAGTACTTC